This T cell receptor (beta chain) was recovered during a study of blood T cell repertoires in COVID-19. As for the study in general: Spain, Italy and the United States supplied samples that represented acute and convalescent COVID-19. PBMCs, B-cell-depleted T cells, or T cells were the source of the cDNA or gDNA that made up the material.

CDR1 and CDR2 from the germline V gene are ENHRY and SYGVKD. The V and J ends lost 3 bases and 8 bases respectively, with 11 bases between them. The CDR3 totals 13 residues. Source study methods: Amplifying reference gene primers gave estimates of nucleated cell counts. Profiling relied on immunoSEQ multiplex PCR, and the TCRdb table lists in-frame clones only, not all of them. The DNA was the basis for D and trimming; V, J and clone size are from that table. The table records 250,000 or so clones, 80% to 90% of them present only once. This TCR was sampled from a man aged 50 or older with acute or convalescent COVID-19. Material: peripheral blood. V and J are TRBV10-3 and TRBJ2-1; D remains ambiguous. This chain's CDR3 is CAISDREPHEQFF. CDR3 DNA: TGTGCCATCAGTGACCGCGAGCCCCATGAGCAGTTCTTC.